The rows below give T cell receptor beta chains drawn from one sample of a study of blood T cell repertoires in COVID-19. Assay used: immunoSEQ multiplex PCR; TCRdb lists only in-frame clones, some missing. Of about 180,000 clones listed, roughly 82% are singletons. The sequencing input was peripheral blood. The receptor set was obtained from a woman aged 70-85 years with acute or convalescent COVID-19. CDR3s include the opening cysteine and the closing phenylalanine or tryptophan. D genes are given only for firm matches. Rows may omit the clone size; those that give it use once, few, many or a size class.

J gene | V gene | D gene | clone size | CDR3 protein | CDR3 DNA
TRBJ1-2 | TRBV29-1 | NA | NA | CSVEQGTNGYTF | TGCAGCGTCGAACAGGGAACAAATGGCTACACCTTC
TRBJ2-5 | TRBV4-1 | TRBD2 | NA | CASSQDGTSGGVDQETQYF | TGCGCCAGCAGCCAAGACGGGACTAGCGGGGGGGTTGATCAAGAGACCCAGTACTTC
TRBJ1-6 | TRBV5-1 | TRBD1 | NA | CASSLAAGGNYSPLHF | TGCGCCAGCAGCTTGGCCGCAGGGGGCAATTATTCACCCCTCCACTTT
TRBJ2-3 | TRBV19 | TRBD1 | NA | CASEKTRDRATDTQYF | TGTGCCAGTGAAAAAACTCGGGACAGGGCCACAGATACGCAGTATTTT
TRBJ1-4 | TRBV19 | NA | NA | CASSQMGQTGEKLFF | TGTGCCAGTAGTCAAATGGGGCAAACCGGAGAAAAACTGTTTTTT
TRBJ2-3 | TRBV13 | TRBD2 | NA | CASSLGSGGTRGTDTQYF | TGTGCCAGCAGCTTAGGAAGCGGGGGGACCCGGGGCACAGATACGCAGTATTTT
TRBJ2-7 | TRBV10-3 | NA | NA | CAISGQWEAYEQYF | TGTGCCATCAGTGGACAGTGGGAAGCCTACGAGCAGTACTTC
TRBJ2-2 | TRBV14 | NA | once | CASSRYWADTGELFF | TGTGCCAGCAGCCGTTATTGGGCCGACACCGGGGAGCTGTTTTTT
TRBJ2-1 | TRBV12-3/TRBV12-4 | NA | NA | CASSPLGPQFF | TGTGCCAGTAGCCCCCTGGGGCCCCAGTTCTTC
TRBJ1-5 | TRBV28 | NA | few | CASSARQARNQPQHF | TGTGCCAGCAGCGCTAGACAGGCCCGCAATCAGCCCCAGCATTTT
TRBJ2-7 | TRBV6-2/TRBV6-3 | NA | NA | CASSPVSVAYEQYF | TGTGCCAGCAGTCCCGTTAGCGTCGCCTACGAGCAGTACTTC
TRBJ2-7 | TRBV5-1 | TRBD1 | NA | CASIPGTGSYEQYF | TGCGCCAGCATTCCCGGGACAGGATCCTACGAGCAGTACTTC
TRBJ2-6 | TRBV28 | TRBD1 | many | CASRGQFISGANVLTF | TGTGCCAGCAGGGGACAGTTTATCTCTGGGGCCAACGTCCTGACTTTC
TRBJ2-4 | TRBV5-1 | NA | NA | CASSLGSGVENIQYF | TGCGCCAGCAGCTTGGGCTCGGGGGTGGAGAACATTCAGTACTTC
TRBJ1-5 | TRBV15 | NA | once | CATSRDLKNQPQHF | TGTGCCACCAGCAGAGATCTAAAGAATCAGCCCCAGCATTTT
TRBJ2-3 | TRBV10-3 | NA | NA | CATKGGGTDTQYF | TGTGCCACCAAGGGGGGGGGCACAGATACGCAGTATTTT